The following is a TCR beta chain sequence with its context. These data come from a study of blood T cell repertoires in COVID-19. Study-level background: The United States, Italy and Spain were the sources of the acute and convalescent COVID-19 samples. The cDNA or gDNA used as material had been derived from T cells, B-cell-depleted T cells, or PBMCs.

Trimming removed 8 bases at V and 1 base at J, with 5 bases between. CDR1 is MNHEY, CDR2 SVGAGI, per germline. The CDR3 is 11 residues long. The repertoire was sequenced with immunoSEQ multiplex PCR; TCRdb's copy has only in-frame clones and lacks some. The sample consists of some 130,000 clones, almost 80% of them appearing once. This TCR derives from a man aged 55 to 70 who had recovered from COVID-19. V is TRBV6-5 and J is TRBJ1-1; D is ambiguous. Input material: peripheral blood. This CDR3 is CASWRNTEAFF. The DNA of the CDR3 is TGTGCCAGCTGGAGGAACACTGAAGCTTTCTTT.